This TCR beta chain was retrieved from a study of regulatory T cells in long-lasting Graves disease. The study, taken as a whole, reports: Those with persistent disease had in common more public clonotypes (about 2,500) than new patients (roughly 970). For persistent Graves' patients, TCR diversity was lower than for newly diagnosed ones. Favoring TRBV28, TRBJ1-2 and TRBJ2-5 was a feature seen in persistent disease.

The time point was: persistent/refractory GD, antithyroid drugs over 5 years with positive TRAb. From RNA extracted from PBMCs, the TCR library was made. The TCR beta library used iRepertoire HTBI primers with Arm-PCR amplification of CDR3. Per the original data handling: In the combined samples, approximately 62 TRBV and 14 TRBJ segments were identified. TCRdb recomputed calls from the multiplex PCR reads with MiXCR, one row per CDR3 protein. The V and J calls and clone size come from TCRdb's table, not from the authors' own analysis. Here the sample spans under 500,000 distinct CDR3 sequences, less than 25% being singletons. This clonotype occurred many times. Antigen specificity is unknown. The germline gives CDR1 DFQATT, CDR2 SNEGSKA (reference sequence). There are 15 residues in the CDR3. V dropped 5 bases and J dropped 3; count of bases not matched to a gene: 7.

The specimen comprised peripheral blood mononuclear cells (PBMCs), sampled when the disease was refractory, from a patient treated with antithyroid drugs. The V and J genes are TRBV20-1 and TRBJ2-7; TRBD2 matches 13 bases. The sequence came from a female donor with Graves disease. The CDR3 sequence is CSAFEGLAGHYEQYF. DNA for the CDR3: TGCAGTGCTTTCGAGGGACTAGCGGGACACTACGAGCAGTACTTC.